This is a list of T cell receptor beta chains from one sample in a study of blood T cell repertoires in COVID-19. Using immunoSEQ multiplex PCR, the repertoire was profiled, and TCRdb retains in-frame clones only, with some absent. This table holds under 200,000 clones, about 80% found once. The sample taken for sequencing was PBMCs or T cells enriched from blood (not recorded which). The receptors originated from a man between 50 and 59 years old who had recovered from COVID-19. The CDR3 runs from the conserved cysteine through the conserved F or W. A D gene is named only where the DNA matches it firmly.

d_call	v_call	j_call	cdr3_aa
TRBD1	TRBV24-1	TRBJ1-2	CATWGTAQIYGYTF
TRBD2	TRBV7-3	TRBJ2-1	CASSPGLAGGLNEQFF
TRBD1	TRBV6-1	TRBJ1-2	CASSVWTGGAGYGYTF
TRBD2	TRBV2	TRBJ2-7	CASSVNGRRGEQYF
TRBD1	TRBV4-3	TRBJ1-2	CASNPGQGLGNGYTF
-	TRBV4-3	TRBJ1-1	CASSQDQGTEAFF
TRBD1	TRBV28	TRBJ2-7	CASSPGQSYEQYF
-	TRBV19	TRBJ1-1	CASSPLAHTEAFF
TRBD1	TRBV5-1	TRBJ1-6	CASSPGPGQGAYNSPLHF
TRBD1	TRBV18	TRBJ2-2	CASSPFDQGAGTGELFF
-	TRBV19	TRBJ1-6	CASREGPYAYSPLHF
-	TRBV5-6	TRBJ1-3	CASSFGGAEPHSGNTIYF
TRBD2	TRBV15	TRBJ2-5	CATSSRGGRETQYF
TRBD1	TRBV6-5	TRBJ1-5	CASRTTGGNQPQHF
-	TRBV2	TRBJ1-6	CASRTGRVTNSPLHF
-	TRBV14	TRBJ2-6	CASSQPRGEGANVLTF
-	TRBV5-1	TRBJ1-1	CASSPVGGGENTEAFF
TRBD2	TRBV10-3	TRBJ2-5	CAISDSGGPQETQYF
-	TRBV6-5	TRBJ2-7	CASSYSNSMTGEQYF
-	TRBV28	TRBJ2-6	CASSAGTPDGANVLTF
-	TRBV15	TRBJ1-5	CATSSSNQPQHF
TRBD1	TRBV7-9	TRBJ1-1	CASSRLTGVHTEAFF
-	TRBV29-1	TRBJ2-1	CSVERGGKEQFF
TRBD1	TRBV6-5	TRBJ1-4	CASSPEDRVNLFF
-	TRBV5-5	TRBJ1-3	CASSLDTGNTIYF
TRBD1	TRBV7-3	TRBJ2-6	CASSLTLQGAGANVLTF
TRBD1	TRBV28	TRBJ1-6	CASVTIQGASNSPLHF
-	TRBV6-6	TRBJ1-6	CASSRDNNSPLHF
TRBD2	TRBV3-1/TRBV3-2	TRBJ2-3	CASNLAGATDTQYF
-	TRBV6-2/TRBV6-3	TRBJ1-1	CASSVGAWTEAFF
-	TRBV11-1	TRBJ2-1	CASSLERWREQFF
-	TRBV10-1	TRBJ2-1	CASSESAGRGPVGEQFF
TRBD1	TRBV4-1	TRBJ2-1	CASSGTVAKNEQFF
TRBD1	TRBV18	TRBJ1-1	CASSPLLQGWGNTEAFF
TRBD1	TRBV2	TRBJ2-5	CASSEGQGWETQYF
-	TRBV5-1	TRBJ2-3	CASSFRQESTDTQYF
TRBD1	TRBV5-1	TRBJ1-6	CASSPGTVVRSYNSPLHF
-	TRBV5-1	TRBJ1-1	CASSEDRLSFTNEAFF
TRBD1	TRBV12-5	TRBJ2-7	CASGLRDSSYEQYF
TRBD1	TRBV6-6	TRBJ1-1	CASTLGQGSTEAFF
-	TRBV5-1	TRBJ2-1	CASEATPGSYNEQFF